The following is a T cell receptor (beta chain) sequence with its context. Time point described: persistent/refractory GD, antithyroid drugs over 5 years with positive TRAb. With RNA extracted from PBMCs as input, the TCR library was made. This sample is part of a study of regulatory T cells in long-lasting Graves disease. Germline CDR1 reads LNHDA; CDR2 reads SQIVND (reference sequence). The CDR3 is made up of 14 amino acids. V was shortened by 3 bases and J by 13 bases, with 19 bases between the two germline ends. Researchers made TCR beta libraries by using iRepertoire HTBI primers and running Arm-PCR on CDR3 regions. MiXCR was run by TCRdb on the multiplex PCR reads, yielding one entry per CDR3 protein. The sample lists 310,000 or so distinct CDR3 sequences, around a fifth occurring once.

The chain employs TRBV19 and TRBJ1-5; D may be TRBD1 (5 bases). Sequenced material: peripheral blood mononuclear cells (PBMCs), taken when the disease was refractory, from a patient treated with antithyroid drugs. This receptor was identified in a female donor with Graves disease. The CDR3 spells CASSMNGGAWGQHF. The CDR3 DNA is TGTGCCAGTAGTATGAATGGCGGGGCGTGGGGTCAGCATTTT.